What follows are 27 T cell receptor beta chains derived from one specimen sequenced in a study of blood T cells in healthy people across ages. A second about 6 to 12 cycle PCR used barcoded and J-beta primers. In TCRdb, the 5' RACE reads were re-called with MiXCR into one record per CDR3 protein. The repertoire includes roughly 800,000 distinct CDR3 sequences, 58% of them detected once, and around 20% sits in the top ten. Specimen: blood. The receptors were gathered from a young man in good health.

The chain links TRBV14 to TRBJ1-2; D gene ambiguous. CDR1 SGHDN and CDR2 FVKESK come from the germline V gene. This CDR3 has 13 amino acids. Trimming shortened V by 4 bases and J by 7 bases, and 13 bases separated the two germline ends. CDR3 in DNA: TGTGCCAGCAGCCCGGGGTACCTCCTTGGCTACACCTTC. Residues: CASSPGYLLGYTF.

The chain is built from TRBV6-1 and TRBJ2-4; 10 bases agree with TRBD2. TRBJ2-5 matches the DNA end more closely, so the J call is doubtful. The CDR3 has 16 residues. Germline V gene sequence: CDR1 MNHNS, CDR2 SASEGT. DNA for the CDR3: TGTGCCAGCACCATAGGTGCGCTAGCGGGAGAAGAGACCCAGTACTTC. Protein: CASTIGALAGEETQYF.

The V and J genes are TRBV6-5 and TRBJ1-2; D perhaps matches TRBD1 (5 bases). The CDR3 totals 19 residues. Trimming cost V 0 bases and J 2 bases, with 22 bases left between them. The germline V gene has CDR1 MNHEY and CDR2 SVGAGI. The CDR3 region is CASSYSMGARAQTNYGYTF. The CDR3, as DNA: TGTGCCAGCAGTTACTCGATGGGAGCCAGGGCCCAAACGAACTATGGCTACACCTTC.

The V and J genes are TRBV11-3 and TRBJ2-1; D might be TRBD2 (5 bases). V lost 5 bases to trimming and J lost 6 bases, with 14 bases between them. CDR1 is SGHNT and CDR2 is YENEEA in the germline V gene. The CDR3 totals 14 residues. The CDR3 DNA reads as TGTGCCAGCAGCCCCCGGAGGAACGGCAATGAGCAGTTCTTC. Protein: CASSPRRNGNEQFF.

The V call is TRBV4-2, the J call TRBJ2-1; D uncertain. Trimming shortened V by 0 bases and J by 4 bases, and 16 bases separated the two germline ends. The germline V gene has CDR1 LGHNA and CDR2 YNFKEQ. This CDR3 contains 17 residues. The CDR3: CASSQEIVTNPYNEQFF. CDR3 coding DNA: TGTGCCAGCAGCCAAGAGATAGTAACTAATCCATACAATGAGCAGTTCTTC.

The chain is built from TRBV27 and TRBJ1-1, with TRBD1 as a possible D gene (5 bases). The CDR3 length is 12 residues. Germline values: CDR1 MNHEY, CDR2 SMNVEV (reference sequence). V was shortened by 6 bases and J by 8 bases, with 13 bases between the two germline ends. The CDR3 spells CASRAGRGEAFF. The CDR3 coding sequence is TGTGCCAGCAGGGCAGGGAGAGGGGAAGCTTTCTTT.

The V and J genes are TRBV29-1 and TRBJ1-3; 7 nucleotides line up with TRBD1. Germline V gene sequence: CDR1 SQVTM, CDR2 ANQGSEA. J gave up 2 bases and V 6 bases, and 7 bases lay outside the gene matches. The CDR3 is made up of 14 amino acids. CDR3 sequence: CSVITGATGNTIYF. CDR3 sequence (DNA): TGCAGCGTCATTACAGGGGCTACTGGAAACACCATATATTTT.

The chain is built from TRBV7-3 and TRBJ2-1, with D unresolved. Germline lookup yields CDR1 SGHTA and CDR2 FQGTGA. This CDR3 has 16 amino acids. The V end lost 5 bases, the J end lost 4 bases, and 18 bases lay between the germline ends. Here the CDR3 reads CASSQVGSSGYNEQFF. The CDR3, as DNA: TGTGCCAGCAGCCAAGTGGGTAGTTCTGGTTACAATGAGCAGTTCTTC. The complete variable domain, with remaining parts taken from reference TRBV7-3 and TRBJ2-1, reads GAGVSQTPSNKVTEKGKYVELRCDPISGHTALYWYRQSLGQGPEFLIYFQGTGAADDSGLPNDRFFAVRPEGSVSTLKIQRTERGDSAVYLCASSQVGSSGYNEQFFGPGTRLTVL.

The chain employs TRBV18 and TRBJ1-2, with D unclear. Trimming took off 3 bases at V and 8 bases at J, with 19 bases between the two ends. The CDR3 runs to 15 residues. Germline assignment: CDR1 KGHSH and CDR2 LQKENI. CDR3 sequence reads: CASSPSNFRGRGYTF. In DNA, the CDR3 is TGTGCCAGCTCACCGTCAAACTTCCGAGGGCGAGGCTACACCTTC.

This clonotype was picked up one time. This rearrangement joins TRBV12-3 or TRBV12-4 to TRBJ1-5, with 7 bases identical to TRBD1. V lost 6 bases to trimming and J lost 4 bases; unmatched junction nucleotides: 9. This CDR3 region has 15 residues. CDR3 residues: CASRDRDRLNQPQHF. CDR3 nucleotides: TGTGCCAGCAGAGACCGGGACAGACTTAATCAGCCCCAGCATTTT.

For this clonotype: Compared with germline, one end of the junction differs, possibly owing to a read error. This chain connects TRBV7-7 to TRBJ2-3; D unclear. The CDR3 runs to 15 residues. Looked up from germline, CDR1 is SSHAT and CDR2 is FNYEAQ (reference sequence). In DNA form, the CDR3 reads TGTGCTAGCAGCGACGGGCCCCTTAGCACAGATACGCAGTATTTT. This encodes CASSDGPLSTDTQYF.

This clonotype came up many times. This rearrangement joins TRBV20-1 to TRBJ2-1; TRBD2 might be the D (5 bases). The V end lost 0 bases, the J end lost 3 bases, and 15 bases lay between the germline ends. CDR3 length: 16 residues. Germline CDR1 and CDR2: DFQATT and SNEGSKA (reference sequence). The CDR3 nucleotides are TGCAGTGCTAGAGATCTTAAAAGCGGCTACTACAATGAGCAGTTCTTC. Translating gives CSARDLKSGYYNEQFF.

The V and J genes are TRBV7-3 and TRBJ2-5; 9 nucleotides line up with TRBD1. The germline V gene has CDR1 SGHTA and CDR2 FQGTGA. V was clipped by 3 bases and J by 4 bases; unmatched bases: 6. This CDR3 region has 15 residues. In nucleotides, the CDR3 is TGTGCCAGCAGCTTGTCCGGGACAGGGCTAGAGACCCAGTACTTC. This gives the protein CASSLSGTGLETQYF.

Concerning this clonotype: One end of the junction does not line up with germline, which may come from a read error. The V gene is TRBV15, the J gene TRBJ1-6, with D hard to call. Germline CDR1 LNHNV, CDR2 YYDKDF (reference sequence). The CDR3 has 13 amino acids. The CDR3 sequence: CATSRAENSPLHF. For the CDR3, the DNA is TGTGCAACCAGCAGAGCTGAGAATTCACCCCTCCACTTT.

V usage is TRBV20-1 and J usage is TRBJ2-7; D is undetermined. The V end was cut by 4 bases, the J end by 2 bases, with 15 bases between. Germline-derived CDR1 and CDR2 are DFQATT and SNEGSKA (reference sequence). The CDR3 is 14 residues long. This CDR3 is CSAKAGRSTYEQYF. The CDR3, as DNA: TGCAGTGCTAAGGCAGGACGGAGTACCTACGAGCAGTACTTC.

The CDR3 region is CASSFHQTSSSYEQYF. For the CDR3, the DNA is TGTGCCAGCAGTTTTCACCAGACTAGCAGTTCCTACGAGCAGTACTTC. The chain recombines TRBV7-6 with TRBJ2-7; TRBD2 matches at 7 bases. This CDR3 contains 16 residues. The V gene end was trimmed by 6 bases and the J gene end by 1 base; junction bases not matched to a gene: 12. Germline loops: CDR1 SGHVS, CDR2 FNYEAQ.

The chain has TRBV29-1 and TRBJ1-4, with D possibly being TRBD1 (5 bases). The V and J ends lost 7 bases and 5 bases respectively, with 14 bases between them. The CDR3 sequence is 13 residues long. Germline V CDR1 and CDR2: SQVTM, ANQGSEA. The CDR3 is CSGLGTENEKLFF. CDR3 coding DNA: TGCAGCGGGCTGGGGACGGAAAATGAAAAACTGTTTTTT.

This clonotype has just a few counts. The V gene is TRBV6-1, the J gene TRBJ2-5; perhaps TRBD1 as D (6 bases). The germline CDR1 and CDR2 sequences are MNHNS and SASEGT. The V end was cut by 6 bases, the J end by 1 base, with 12 bases between. CDR3 length equals 14 residues. The chain's CDR3 is CASRIDRIQETQYF. In nucleotides, the CDR3 is TGTGCCAGCAGAATCGACAGGATCCAAGAGACCCAGTACTTC.

The V and J genes are TRBV5-1 and TRBJ2-2, with 8 nucleotides matching TRBD1. V lost 1 base and J lost 5; bases outside the gene matches: 4. Germline V gene lookup returns CDR1 SGHRS and CDR2 YFSETQ. This CDR3 region has 15 residues. For the CDR3, the DNA is TGCGCCAGCAGCTTGCGACAGGGGAGGACCGGGGAGCTGTTTTTT. Its translation is CASSLRQGRTGELFF.

This chain links TRBV29-1 with TRBJ1-2, with D possibly being TRBD1 (5 bases). The CDR3 extends over 13 amino acids. Germline CDR1 reads SQVTM; CDR2 reads ANQGSEA. V lost 4 bases, J lost 3 bases, and 12 bases lay in between. In DNA, the CDR3 is TGCAGCGTTGCATCCAGGGTCTACTATGGCTACACCTTC. Protein sequence: CSVASRVYYGYTF. The whole variable domain, filled in from reference TRBV29-1 and TRBJ1-2, reads SAVISQKPSRDICQRGTSLTIQCQVDSQVTMMFWYRQQPGQSLTLIATANQGSEATYESGFVIDKFPISRPNLTFSTLTVSNMSPEDSSIYLCSVASRVYYGYTFGSGTRLTVV.

This chain connects TRBV5-1 to TRBJ2-1; 9 bases match TRBD1. Germline assignment: CDR1 SGHRS and CDR2 YFSETQ. V gave up 7 bases and J gave up 8 bases; unmatched junction bases: 13. There are 15 residues in the CDR3. In DNA form, the CDR3 reads TGCGCCAGCGTAATGGGGACAGGGATTCTAGATGAGCAGTTCTTC. Its translation is CASVMGTGILDEQFF.

This clonotype was detected only a few times. The V and J genes are TRBV10-3 and TRBJ2-7, with D tentatively TRBD1 (5 bases). Germline CDR1 reads ENHRY; CDR2 reads SYGVKD. This CDR3 spans 14 amino acids. V lost 5 bases and J lost 2, with 13 bases in between. The DNA of the CDR3 is TGTGCCATCAGTATGGGGCGCGATACCTACGAGCAGTACTTC. Its translation: CAISMGRDTYEQYF.

In regard to this clonotype: A much larger clonotype is one base distant, so this may be a read error. This chain joins TRBV20-1 and TRBJ1-5; D is uncertain. Germline CDR1 is DFQATT and CDR2 is SNEGSKA (reference sequence). The CDR3 runs 13 residues. CDR3 amino acids: CSARDYSNQLQHF. In DNA, the CDR3 is TGCAGTGCTAGGGACTATAGCAATCAGCTCCAGCATTTT.

This clonotype was detected only a few times. The chain links TRBV7-2 to TRBJ2-5, with a possible D match to TRBD2 (6 bases). The CDR3 covers 16 residues. Trimming shortened V by 0 bases and J by 4 bases, and 15 bases separated the two germline ends. Per the germline V gene, CDR1 is SGHTA and CDR2 is FQGNSA. CDR3 in amino acids: CASSLARGAGGETQYF. CDR3 DNA: TGTGCCAGCAGCTTAGCGCGAGGGGCCGGGGGAGAGACCCAGTACTTC. The full variable domain, in which reference TRBV7-2 and TRBJ2-5 provide the parts outside the CDR3, is GAGVSQSPSNKVTEKGKDVELRCDPISGHTALYWYRQSLGQGLEFLIYFQGNSAPDKSGLPSDRFSAERTGGSVSTLTIQRTQQEDSAVYLCASSLARGAGGETQYFGPGTRLLVL.

This clonotype was detected a few times. The genes are TRBV20-1 and TRBJ2-3; perhaps TRBD2 as D (5 bases). Germline loops: CDR1 DFQATT, CDR2 SNEGSKA (reference sequence). There are 14 residues in the CDR3. Trimming left V 1 base short and J 1 base short, with 9 bases between. The DNA for the CDR3 is TGCAGTGCTAGAGTCTATAGCGGCACAGATACGCAGTATTTT. Its protein is CSARVYSGTDTQYF.

This clonotype has more than one count but fewer than ten. The chain carries TRBV20-1 and TRBJ2-6, with 7 bases matching TRBD2. The germline gives CDR1 DFQATT, CDR2 SNEGSKA (reference sequence). Germline trimming cut 5 bases from V and 2 bases from J; bases unmatched to any gene: 9. This CDR3 is built from 16 residues. CDR3: CSAGRTRGPGANVLTF. The CDR3 bases are TGCAGTGCTGGGAGGACTAGAGGGCCTGGGGCCAACGTCCTGACTTTC.

The chain carries TRBV7-3 and TRBJ2-6; TRBD1 agrees at 9 bases. V trimming: 2 bases; J trimming: 4 bases; junction bases outside the gene matches: 21. This CDR3 spans 22 amino acids. CDR1 and CDR2 (germline): SGHTA, FQGTGA. CDR3 residues: CASSLYVLGRTGGTSGANVLTF. CDR3 coding DNA: TGTGCCAGCAGCTTATATGTTTTGGGGCGAACAGGGGGCACATCGGGGGCCAACGTCCTGACTTTC.